The sequence of this T cell receptor (beta chain) was determined in a study of PD-1 blockade in mismatch repair-deficient tumors. Notes on the study in general: Tumor-resident clones, often undetectable pretreatment in blood, expanded then contracted after pembrolizumab.

V was shortened by 4 bases and J by 4 bases, with 10 bases between the two germline ends. This CDR3 comprises 13 residues. Germline V gene sequence: CDR1 KGHSH, CDR2 LQKENI. Clones were sequenced by immunoSEQ multiplex PCR, and TCRdb holds only the in-frame ones, with some missing. The sample lists about 84,000 clones; roughly 80% were seen once. As regards this clone: The antigen is not known.

Source: peripheral blood, taken 12 weeks after starting pembrolizumab. The chain combines TRBV18 with TRBJ2-5, with D perhaps TRBD2 (5 bases). The receptor was derived from an adult with mismatch repair-deficient cancer. The CDR3 loop is CASSLHEGETQYF. The CDR3 DNA follows: TGTGCCAGCTCACTCCACGAGGGAGAGACCCAGTACTTC. The full variable domain, completed using reference TRBV18 and TRBJ2-5, is NAGVMQNPRHLVRRRGQEARLRCSPMKGHSHVYWYRQLPEEGLKFMVYLQKENIIDESGMPKERFSAEFPKEGPSILRIQQVVRGDSAAYFCASSLHEGETQYFGPGTRLLVL.